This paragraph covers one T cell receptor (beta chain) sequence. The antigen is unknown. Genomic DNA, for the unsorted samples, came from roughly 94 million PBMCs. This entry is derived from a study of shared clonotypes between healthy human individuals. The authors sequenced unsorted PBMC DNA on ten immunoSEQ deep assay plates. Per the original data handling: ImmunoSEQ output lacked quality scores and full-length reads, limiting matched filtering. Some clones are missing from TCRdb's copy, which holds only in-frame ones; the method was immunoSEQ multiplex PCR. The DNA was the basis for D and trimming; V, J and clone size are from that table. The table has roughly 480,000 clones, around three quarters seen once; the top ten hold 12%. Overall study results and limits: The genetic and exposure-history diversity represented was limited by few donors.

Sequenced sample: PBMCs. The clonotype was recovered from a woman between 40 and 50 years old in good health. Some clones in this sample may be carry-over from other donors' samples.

The CDR3 DNA reads TGTGCCAGCAGCGTAGAGGGACTAGCGGGAGAGGGGGAGCAGTACTTC. It is translated as CASSVEGLAGEGEQYF. The gene calls are TRBV9 and TRBJ2-7, with 14 bases identical to TRBD2. CDR3 length: 16 amino acids. Germline-derived CDR1 and CDR2 are SGDLS and YYNGEE. V lost 0 bases, J lost 7 bases, and 6 bases stayed unmatched.